This is a list of T cell receptor beta chains from one sample in a study of blood T cell repertoires in COVID-19. Libraries were prepared by immunoSEQ multiplex PCR; TCRdb keeps only in-frame clonotypes and omits some of them. Of 390,000 or so clones listed, 90% are singletons. The sequenced sample consisted of peripheral blood. These receptors were taken from a man aged 18 to 30 with active or convalescent COVID-19. Both conserved end residues are part of each CDR3. The D gene is left open where the match is weak.

TRBV19	TRBJ2-1	14	TRBD2	TGTGCCAGTACCCTAGCGGGATCCTACAATGAGCAGTTCTTC	CASTLAGSYNEQFF
TRBV24-1	TRBJ2-1	19	NA	TGTGCCACCAGTGATTTTGTTGGCGGCGGGGACAGAACCTACAATGAGCAGTTCTTC	CATSDFVGGGDRTYNEQFF
TRBV5-1	TRBJ2-7	15	TRBD2	TGCGCCAGCAGCACCGGGACTAGCGGGACCTACGAGCAGTACTTC	CASSTGTSGTYEQYF
TRBV2	TRBJ1-1	11	NA	TGTGCCAGCAGCTCGGCGTGGAGAGCTTTCTTT	CASSSAWRAFF
TRBV9	TRBJ2-7	17	TRBD2	TGTGCCAGCAGCCCAAGAATTGGACTAGCGGGAGACAACGAGCAGTACTTC	CASSPRIGLAGDNEQYF
TRBV28	TRBJ1-3	17	TRBD1	TGTGCCAGCAGTTTGACGACAGGGGGCTTTACTGGAAACACCATATATTTT	CASSLTTGGFTGNTIYF
TRBV7-3	TRBJ1-3	13	NA	TGTGCCAGCAGCTCCGGGATGGAAAACACCATATATTTT	CASSSGMENTIYF
TRBV4-3	TRBJ2-3	17	TRBD1	TGCGCCAGCAGCCAACCACTGGACAGGGGTAGAGCAGATACGCAGTATTTT	CASSQPLDRGRADTQYF
TRBV27	TRBJ2-1	13	NA	TGTGCCAGCAGTCTAGGGACATACAATGAGCAGTTCTTC	CASSLGTYNEQFF
TRBV2	TRBJ1-1	13	NA	TGTGCCAGCAGGGAGGTGAGTGGGACTGAAGCTTTCTTT	CASREVSGTEAFF
TRBV28	TRBJ2-1	13	NA	TGTGCCAGCAGTTTCTGGGAGAACAATGAGCAGTTCTTC	CASSFWENNEQFF
TRBV28	TRBJ1-1	16	NA	TGTGCCAGCACCACCAACGGGGGGGCGGGGAACACTGAAGCTTTCTTT	CASTTNGGAGNTEAFF
TRBV28	TRBJ1-5	16	NA	TGTGCCAGCAGCATTAACAGGGTCGGAAGCAATCAGCCCCAGCATTTT	CASSINRVGSNQPQHF
TRBV29-1	TRBJ2-5	12	NA	TGCAGCGTTGAAGCTAGGGGGGAGACCCAGTACTTC	CSVEARGETQYF
TRBV25-1	TRBJ1-4	14	NA	TGTGCCAGCAGTGATTCACAGGTCAATGAAAAACTGTTTTTT	CASSDSQVNEKLFF
TRBV28	TRBJ1-4	14	NA	TGTGCCAGCAGCCAAGGGGGAGCTCAGGAAAAACTGTTTTTT	CASSQGGAQEKLFF
TRBV1	TRBJ1-1	15	NA	TGCACCAGCAGCCCAGGGGGCAGGGTAGGGACTGAAGCTTTCTTT	CTSSPGGRVGTEAFF
TRBV5-8	TRBJ2-5	13	NA	TGTGCCAGCAGCCTTCCCGGAGGCGAGACCCAGTACTTC	CASSLPGGETQYF
TRBV12-3/TRBV12-4	TRBJ2-1	13	NA	TGTGCCAGCAGTTTACTGGGGGGACCGGGGCAGTTCTTC	CASSLLGGPGQFF